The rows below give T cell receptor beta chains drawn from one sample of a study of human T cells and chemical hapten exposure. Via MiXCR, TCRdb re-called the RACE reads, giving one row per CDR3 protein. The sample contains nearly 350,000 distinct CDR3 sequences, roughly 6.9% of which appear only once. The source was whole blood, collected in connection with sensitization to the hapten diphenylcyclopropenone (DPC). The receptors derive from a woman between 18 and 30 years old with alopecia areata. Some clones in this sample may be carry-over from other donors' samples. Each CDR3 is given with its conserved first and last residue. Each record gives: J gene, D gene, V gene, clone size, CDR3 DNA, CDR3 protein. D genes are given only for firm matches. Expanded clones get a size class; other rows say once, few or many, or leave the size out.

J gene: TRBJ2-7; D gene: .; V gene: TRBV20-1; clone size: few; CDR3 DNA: TGCAGTGCTAAGATAGGGCTTACCTACGAGCAGTACTTC; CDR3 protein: CSAKIGLTYEQYF
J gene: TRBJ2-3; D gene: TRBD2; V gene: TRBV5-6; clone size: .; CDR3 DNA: TGTGCCAGCAGCTTGGGTGCCTTAGCGGGGCGGATGACGCAGTATTTT; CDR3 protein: CASSLGALAGRMTQYF
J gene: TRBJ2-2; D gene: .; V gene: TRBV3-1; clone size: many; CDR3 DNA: TGTGCCAGCAGCCAAGCGATCGGGGAGCTGTTTTTT; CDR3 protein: CASSQAIGELFF
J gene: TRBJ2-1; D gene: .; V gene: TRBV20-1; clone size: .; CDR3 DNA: TGCAGTGCTCTTGGACGGGGCCATTCCTACAATGAGCAGTTCTTC; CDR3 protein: CSALGRGHSYNEQFF
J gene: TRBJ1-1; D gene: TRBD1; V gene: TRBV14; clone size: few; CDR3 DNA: TGTGCCAGCAGCCTTCTAGGGTACAGGGGCCAAACTGAAGCTTTCTTT; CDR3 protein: CASSLLGYRGQTEAFF
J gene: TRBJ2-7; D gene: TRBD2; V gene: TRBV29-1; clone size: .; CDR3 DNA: TGCAGCGTTGAAGAACTAGCGGGGGATGAGCAGTACTTC; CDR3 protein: CSVEELAGDEQYF
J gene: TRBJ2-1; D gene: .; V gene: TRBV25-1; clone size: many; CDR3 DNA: TGTGCCAGCAGTGAAATAAGAGGACAGCTTGGGGGGGAGCAGTTCTTC; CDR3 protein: CASSEIRGQLGGEQFF
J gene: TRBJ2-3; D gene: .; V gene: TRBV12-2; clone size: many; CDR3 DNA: TGTGCAAGTCGCTTTCTTCCGGGCCCCGAGGGAGGGGCAGATACGCAGTATTTT; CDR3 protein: CASRFLPGPEGGADTQYF
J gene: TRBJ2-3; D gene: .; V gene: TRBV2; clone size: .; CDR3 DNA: TGTGCCAGCAGTGAAGAAGTGGGGAATACGCAGTATTTT; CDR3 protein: CASSEEVGNTQYF
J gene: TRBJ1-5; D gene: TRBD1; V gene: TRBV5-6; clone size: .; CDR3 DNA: TGTGCCAGCAGCTTGGCGTCTGACAGGGGCCTGATCCAGCCCCAGCATTTT; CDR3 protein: CASSLASDRGLIQPQHF
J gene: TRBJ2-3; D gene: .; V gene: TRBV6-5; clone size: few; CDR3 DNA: TGTGCCAGCAGAAAGCAAGACTATCAAGCAGATACGCAGTATTTT; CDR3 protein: CASRKQDYQADTQYF
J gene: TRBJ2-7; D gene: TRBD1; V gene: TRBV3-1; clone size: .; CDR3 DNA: TGTGCCAGCAGCCAACCTGACAGGGGCCGCTACGAGCAGTACTTC; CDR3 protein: CASSQPDRGRYEQYF
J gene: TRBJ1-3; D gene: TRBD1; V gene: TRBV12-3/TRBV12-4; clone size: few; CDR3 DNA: TGTGCCAGCAGCCCGGGACAGGCCTTCTTTGGAAACACCATATATTTT; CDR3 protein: CASSPGQAFFGNTIYF
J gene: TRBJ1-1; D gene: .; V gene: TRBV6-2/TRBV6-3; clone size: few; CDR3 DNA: TGTGCCAGCAGTGGACACACGACGGAGAACACTGAAGCTTTCTTT; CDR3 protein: CASSGHTTENTEAFF
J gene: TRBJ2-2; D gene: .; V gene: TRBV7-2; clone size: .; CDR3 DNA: TGTGCCAGCAGCTCCCTTCGTACCGGGGAGCTGTTTTTT; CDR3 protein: CASSSLRTGELFF
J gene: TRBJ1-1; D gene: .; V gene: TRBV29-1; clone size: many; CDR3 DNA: TGCAGCGTTAAGGTCTTGGGCACTGAAGCTTTCTTT; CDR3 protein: CSVKVLGTEAFF
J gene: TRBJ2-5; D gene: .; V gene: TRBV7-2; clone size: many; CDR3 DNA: TGTGCCAGCAGCTTAGGTGCATTACGCACCCAAGAGACCCAGTACTTC; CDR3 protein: CASSLGALRTQETQYF
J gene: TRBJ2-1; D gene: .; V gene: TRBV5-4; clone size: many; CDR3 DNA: TGTGCCAGCAGCTTGGACGGGGCTGAATCCTACAATGAGCAGTTCTTC; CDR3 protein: CASSLDGAESYNEQFF
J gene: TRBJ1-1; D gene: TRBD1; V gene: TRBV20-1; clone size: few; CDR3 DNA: TGCAGTGCTAGAGTCCAACAGGGGATGTCAACTGAAGCTTTCTTT; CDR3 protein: CSARVQQGMSTEAFF
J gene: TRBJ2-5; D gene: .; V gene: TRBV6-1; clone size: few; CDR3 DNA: TGTGCCAGCAGTGACGGACAGCAAGAGACCCAGTACTTC; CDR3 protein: CASSDGQQETQYF
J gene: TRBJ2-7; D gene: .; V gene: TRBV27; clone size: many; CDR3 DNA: TGTGCCAGCAGTTTGGGTCCCGGGGCTAACCCTCACGAGCAGTACTTC; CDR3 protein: CASSLGPGANPHEQYF
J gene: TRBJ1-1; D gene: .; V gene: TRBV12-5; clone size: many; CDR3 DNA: TGTGCTAGTGGCTTTCACGGTGAAGCTTTCTTT; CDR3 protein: CASGFHGEAFF
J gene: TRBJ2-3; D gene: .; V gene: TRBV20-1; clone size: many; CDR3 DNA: TGCAGTGCTAGAGAGGTCGACGGACGTTCCACAGATACGCAGTATTTT; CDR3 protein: CSAREVDGRSTDTQYF
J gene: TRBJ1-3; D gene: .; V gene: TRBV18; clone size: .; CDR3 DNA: TGTGCCAGCTCACCACCGTTTACCTCTTCGCGAAACACCATATATTTT; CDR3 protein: CASSPPFTSSRNTIYF
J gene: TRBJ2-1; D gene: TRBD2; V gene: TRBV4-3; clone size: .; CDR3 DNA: TGCGCCAGCAGCGGCAACCTAGCGGGGGAAGGCAATGAGCAGTTCTTC; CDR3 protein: CASSGNLAGEGNEQFF
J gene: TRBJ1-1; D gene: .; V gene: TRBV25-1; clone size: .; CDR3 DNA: TGTGCCAGCAGTGGGCGTGGGGGCGGCACTGAAGCTTTCTTT; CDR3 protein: CASSGRGGGTEAFF
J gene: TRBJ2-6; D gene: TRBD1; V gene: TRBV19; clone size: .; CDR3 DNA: TGTGCCAGTAGGAACAGGGGATCCGGGGCCAACGTCCTGACTTTC; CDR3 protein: CASRNRGSGANVLTF
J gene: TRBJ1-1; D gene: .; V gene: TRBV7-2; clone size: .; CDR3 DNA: TGTGCCAGCAGGCGACAGGTGAACACTGAAGCTTTCTTT; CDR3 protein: CASRRQVNTEAFF
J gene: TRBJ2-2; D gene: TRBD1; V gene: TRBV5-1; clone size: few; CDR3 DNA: TGCGCCAGCAGCTCAGGACAGGGGGCTATGAACACCGGGGAGCTGTTTTTT; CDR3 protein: CASSSGQGAMNTGELFF
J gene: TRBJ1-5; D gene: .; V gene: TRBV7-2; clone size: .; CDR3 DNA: TGTGCCAGCAGCTTATACGATCAGCCCCAGCATTTT; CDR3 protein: CASSLYDQPQHF
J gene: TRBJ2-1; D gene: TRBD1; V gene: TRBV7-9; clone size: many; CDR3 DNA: TGTGCCAGCAGCTTATCCCTAAACAGGGGCCGGTTGGTTGAGCAGTTCTTC; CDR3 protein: CASSLSLNRGRLVEQFF
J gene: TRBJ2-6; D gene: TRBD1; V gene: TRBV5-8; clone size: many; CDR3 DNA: TGTGCCAGCAGCGAGTGGACAGGATCTGGGGCCAACGTCCTGACTTTC; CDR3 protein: CASSEWTGSGANVLTF
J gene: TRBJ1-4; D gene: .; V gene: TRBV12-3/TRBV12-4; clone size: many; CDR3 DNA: TGTGCCAGCAGTCCGGACGGTGCGCCTAATGAAAAACTGTTTTTT; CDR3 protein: CASSPDGAPNEKLFF
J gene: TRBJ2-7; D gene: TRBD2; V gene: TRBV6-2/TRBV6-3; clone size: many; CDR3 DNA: TGTGCCAGCGGACTCCCTAGGCTAGCGGGGCCGCCCTACGAGCAGTACTTC; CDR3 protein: CASGLPRLAGPPYEQYF
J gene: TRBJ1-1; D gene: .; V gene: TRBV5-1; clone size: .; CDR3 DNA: TGCGCCAGCAGTGCCGGTGAGGGAGGGGACACTGAAGCTTTCTTT; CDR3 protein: CASSAGEGGDTEAFF
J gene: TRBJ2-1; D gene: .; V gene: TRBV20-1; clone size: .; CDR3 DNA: TGCAGTGCGGTCTCAGGGGCAGGATACAATGAGCAGTTCTTC; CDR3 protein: CSAVSGAGYNEQFF
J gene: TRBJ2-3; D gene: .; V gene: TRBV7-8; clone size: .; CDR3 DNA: TGTGCCAGCAGCTTAGGCGCTCTGGTCACAGATACGCAGTATTTT; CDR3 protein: CASSLGALVTDTQYF
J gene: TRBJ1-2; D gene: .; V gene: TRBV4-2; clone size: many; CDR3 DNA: TGTGCCAGCAGCCTGTCGGACGTCTATGGCTACACCTTC; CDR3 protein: CASSLSDVYGYTF
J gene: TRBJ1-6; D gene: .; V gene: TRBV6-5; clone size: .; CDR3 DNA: TGTGCCAGCAGTTACAGAGAGAATTCACCCCTCCACTTT; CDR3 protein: CASSYRENSPLHF
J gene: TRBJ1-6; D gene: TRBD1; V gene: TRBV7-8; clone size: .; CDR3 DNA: TGTGCCAGCAGCTTAGATGGCAGGGGGCCCTCGGGGTCACCCCTCCACTTT; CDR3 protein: CASSLDGRGPSGSPLHF
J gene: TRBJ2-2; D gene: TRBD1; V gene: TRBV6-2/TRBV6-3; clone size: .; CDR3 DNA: TGTGCCAGCAGAACGGGACAGACGAACACCGGGGAGCTGTTTTTT; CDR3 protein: CASRTGQTNTGELFF
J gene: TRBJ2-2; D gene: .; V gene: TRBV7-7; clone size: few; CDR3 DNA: TGTGCTAGCAGCTTAGGTCCAGGCGTCAACACCGGGGAGCTGTTTTTT; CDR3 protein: CASSLGPGVNTGELFF
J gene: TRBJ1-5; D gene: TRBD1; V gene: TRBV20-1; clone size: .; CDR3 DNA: TGCAGTGCTAGGCCCCGACAGGGAATCAGCAATCAGCCCCAGCATTTT; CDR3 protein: CSARPRQGISNQPQHF
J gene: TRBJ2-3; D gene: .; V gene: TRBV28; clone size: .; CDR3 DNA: TGTGCCACTATACTGGGGAGGCGGACAGATACGCAGTATTTT; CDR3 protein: CATILGRRTDTQYF
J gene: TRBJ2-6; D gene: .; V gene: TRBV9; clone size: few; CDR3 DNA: TGTGCCAGCAGCGTCAGGGGACCGAGCTCTGGGGCCAACGTCCTGACTTTC; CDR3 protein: CASSVRGPSSGANVLTF
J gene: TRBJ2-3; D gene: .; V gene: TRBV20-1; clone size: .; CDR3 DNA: TGCAGTGCTCCCCCCCCAGGGTTTGCGGCAGATACGCAGTATTTT; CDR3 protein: CSAPPPGFAADTQYF
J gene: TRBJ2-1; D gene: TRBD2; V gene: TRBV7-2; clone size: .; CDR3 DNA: TGTGCCAGCAGCGCCTCTAGCGGGGGGGCCGGTATTAATGAGCAGTTCTTC; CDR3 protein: CASSASSGGAGINEQFF
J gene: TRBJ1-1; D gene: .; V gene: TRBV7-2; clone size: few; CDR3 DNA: TGTGCCAGCAGCACCGGACGAGCGAACACTGAAGCTTTCTTT; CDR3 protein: CASSTGRANTEAFF
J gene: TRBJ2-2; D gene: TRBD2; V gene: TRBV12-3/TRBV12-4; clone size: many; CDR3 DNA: TGTGCCAGCAGTTTCCTAGCGGGGACCGGGGAGCTGTTTTTT; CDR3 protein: CASSFLAGTGELFF
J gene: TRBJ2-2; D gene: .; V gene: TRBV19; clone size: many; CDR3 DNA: TGTGCCAGTAGTATTGTCCAGACCGGGGAGCTGTTTTTT; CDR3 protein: CASSIVQTGELFF
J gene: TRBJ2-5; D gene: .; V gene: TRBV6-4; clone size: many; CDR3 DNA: TGTGCCAGCAGTGCCGGGACACAAGAGACCCAGTACTTC; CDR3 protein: CASSAGTQETQYF
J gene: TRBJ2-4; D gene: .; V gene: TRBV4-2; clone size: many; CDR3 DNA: TGTGCCAGCAGCCATAAGACTCTCCAAAACATTCAGTACTTC; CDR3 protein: CASSHKTLQNIQYF
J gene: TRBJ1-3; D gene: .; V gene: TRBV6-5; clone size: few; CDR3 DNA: TGTGCCAGCAGTGGGACTGAAAACTCTGGAAACACCATATATTTT; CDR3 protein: CASSGTENSGNTIYF
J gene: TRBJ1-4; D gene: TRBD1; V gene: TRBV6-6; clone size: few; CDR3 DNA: TGTGCCAGCGCTGGACAGGATACAACTAATGAAAAACTGTTTTTT; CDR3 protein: CASAGQDTTNEKLFF
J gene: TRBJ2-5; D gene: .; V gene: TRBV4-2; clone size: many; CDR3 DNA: TGTGCCAGCAGCCAAGTCATAGTCCAAGAGACCCAGTACTTC; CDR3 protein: CASSQVIVQETQYF